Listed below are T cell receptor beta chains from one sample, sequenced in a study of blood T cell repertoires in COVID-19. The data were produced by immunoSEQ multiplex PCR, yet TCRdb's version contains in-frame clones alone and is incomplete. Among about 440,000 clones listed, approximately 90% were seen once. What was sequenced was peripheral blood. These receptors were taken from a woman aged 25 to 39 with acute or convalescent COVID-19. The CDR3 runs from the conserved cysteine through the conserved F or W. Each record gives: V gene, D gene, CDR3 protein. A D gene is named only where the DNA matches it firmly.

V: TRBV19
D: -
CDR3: CASRKDSNYGYTF

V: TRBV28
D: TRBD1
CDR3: CASSGQGNYGYTF

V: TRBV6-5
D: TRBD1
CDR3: CATGTGQPQHF

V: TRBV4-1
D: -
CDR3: CASSQVAGSRNNYGYTF

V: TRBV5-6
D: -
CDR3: CASSLSLRSYNSPLHF

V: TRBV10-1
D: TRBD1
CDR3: CASSVSGTGGSGELFF

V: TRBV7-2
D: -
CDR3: CASTAGGRGTPLHF

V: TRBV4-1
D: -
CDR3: CASSQDSVSTEQYF

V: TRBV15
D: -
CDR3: CATSRVAKSNQPQHF

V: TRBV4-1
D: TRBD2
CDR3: CASRPRAGGLVEQFF

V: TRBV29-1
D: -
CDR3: CSVAGNYNEQFF

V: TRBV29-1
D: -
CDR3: CSVEKVTHQETQYF

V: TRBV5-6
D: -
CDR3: CASSLGAGNTEAFF

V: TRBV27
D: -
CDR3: CASSARESWYGYTF

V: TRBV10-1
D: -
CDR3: CASRAGATGELFF

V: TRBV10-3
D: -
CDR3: CAISEHGVVDTEAFF

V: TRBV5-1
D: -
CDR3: CASSLDLSRGNYGYTF

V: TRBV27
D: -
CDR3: CASRRTGLGEKLFF

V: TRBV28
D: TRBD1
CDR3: CASTGEGGGGQGARETQYF